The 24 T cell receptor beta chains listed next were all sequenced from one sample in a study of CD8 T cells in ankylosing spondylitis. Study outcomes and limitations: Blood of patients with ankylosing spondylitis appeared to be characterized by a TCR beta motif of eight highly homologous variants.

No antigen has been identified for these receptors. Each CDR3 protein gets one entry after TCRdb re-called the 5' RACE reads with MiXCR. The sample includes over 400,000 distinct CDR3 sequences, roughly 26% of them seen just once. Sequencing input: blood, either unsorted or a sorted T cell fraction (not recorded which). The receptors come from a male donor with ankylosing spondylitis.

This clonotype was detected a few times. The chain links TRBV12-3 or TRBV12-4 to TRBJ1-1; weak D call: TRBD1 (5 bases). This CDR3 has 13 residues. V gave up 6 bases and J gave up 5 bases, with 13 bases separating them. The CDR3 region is CASRLSRDTEAFF. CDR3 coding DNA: TGTGCCAGCAGGTTGAGCAGGGATACTGAAGCTTTCTTT.

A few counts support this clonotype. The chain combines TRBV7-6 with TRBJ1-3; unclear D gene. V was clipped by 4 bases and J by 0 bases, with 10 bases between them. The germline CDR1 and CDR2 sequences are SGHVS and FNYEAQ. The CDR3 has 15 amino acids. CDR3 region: CASSSPRSSGNTIYF. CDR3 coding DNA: TGTGCCAGCAGCTCCCCCCGGAGCTCTGGAAACACCATATATTTT.

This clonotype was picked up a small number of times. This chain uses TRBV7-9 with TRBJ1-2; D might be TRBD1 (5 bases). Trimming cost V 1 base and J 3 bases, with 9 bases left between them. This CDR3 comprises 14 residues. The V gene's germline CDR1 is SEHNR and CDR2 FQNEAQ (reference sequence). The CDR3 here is CASSLGGLHYGYTF. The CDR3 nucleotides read TGTGCCAGCAGCTTAGGGGGACTCCACTATGGCTACACCTTC.

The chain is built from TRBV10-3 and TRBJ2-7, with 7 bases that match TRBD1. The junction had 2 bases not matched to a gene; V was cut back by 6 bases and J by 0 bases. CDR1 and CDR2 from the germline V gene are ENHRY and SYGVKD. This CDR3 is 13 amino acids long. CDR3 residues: CAIRGTVSYEQYF. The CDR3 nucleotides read TGTGCCATCAGAGGGACAGTCTCCTACGAGCAGTACTTC.

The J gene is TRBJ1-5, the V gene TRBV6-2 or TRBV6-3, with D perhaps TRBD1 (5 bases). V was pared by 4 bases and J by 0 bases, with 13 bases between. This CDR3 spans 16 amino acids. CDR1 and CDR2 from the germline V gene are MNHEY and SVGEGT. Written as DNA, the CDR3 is TGTGCCAGCAGTTCGCCTGGGACGGTTAGCAATCAGCCCCAGCATTTT. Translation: CASSSPGTVSNQPQHF.

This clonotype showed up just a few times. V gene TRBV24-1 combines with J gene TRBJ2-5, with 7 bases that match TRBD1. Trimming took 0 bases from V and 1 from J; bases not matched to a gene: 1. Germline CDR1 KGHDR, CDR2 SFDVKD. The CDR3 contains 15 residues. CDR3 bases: TGTGCCACCAGTGATTTGCGACAGGGCCAAGAGACCCAGTACTTC. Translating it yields CATSDLRQGQETQYF.

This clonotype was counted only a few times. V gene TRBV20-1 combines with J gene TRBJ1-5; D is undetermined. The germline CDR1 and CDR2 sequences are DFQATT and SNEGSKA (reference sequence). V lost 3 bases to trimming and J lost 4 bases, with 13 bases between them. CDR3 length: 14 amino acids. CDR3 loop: CSASRTGGNQPQHF. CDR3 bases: TGCAGTGCTAGTAGAACGGGAGGGAATCAGCCCCAGCATTTT.

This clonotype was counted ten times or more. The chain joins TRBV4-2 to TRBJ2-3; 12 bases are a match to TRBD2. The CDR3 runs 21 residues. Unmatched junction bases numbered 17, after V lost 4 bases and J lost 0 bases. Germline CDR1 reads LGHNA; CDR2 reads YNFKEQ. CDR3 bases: TGTGCCAGCAGCCGAGAAGGACTAGCGGGAACCGAAGCTGGGAGCACAGATACGCAGTATTTT. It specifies CASSREGLAGTEAGSTDTQYF.

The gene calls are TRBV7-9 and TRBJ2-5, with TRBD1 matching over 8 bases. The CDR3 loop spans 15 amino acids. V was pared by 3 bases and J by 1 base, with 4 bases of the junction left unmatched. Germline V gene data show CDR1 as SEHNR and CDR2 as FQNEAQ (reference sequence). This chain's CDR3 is CASSFRDRFQETQYF. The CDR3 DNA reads TGTGCCAGCAGCTTCCGGGACAGGTTCCAAGAGACCCAGTACTTC.

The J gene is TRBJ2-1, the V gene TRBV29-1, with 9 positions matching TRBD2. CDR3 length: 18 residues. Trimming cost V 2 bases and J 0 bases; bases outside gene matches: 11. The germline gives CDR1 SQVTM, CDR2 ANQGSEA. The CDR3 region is CSVEHLYLSGSSYNEQFF. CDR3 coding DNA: TGCAGCGTTGAACACCTATACCTTAGCGGGAGCTCCTACAATGAGCAGTTCTTC.

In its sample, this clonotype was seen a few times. The CDR3 bases are TGCAGTGCTAGGTCCGCAGTCACAGATACGCAGTATTTT. Residues: CSARSAVTDTQYF. This chain links TRBV20-1 with TRBJ2-3; D not resolved. The V end was cut by 3 bases, the J end by 2 bases, with 9 bases between. Germline CDR1 is DFQATT and CDR2 is SNEGSKA (reference sequence). The CDR3 is made up of 13 amino acids.

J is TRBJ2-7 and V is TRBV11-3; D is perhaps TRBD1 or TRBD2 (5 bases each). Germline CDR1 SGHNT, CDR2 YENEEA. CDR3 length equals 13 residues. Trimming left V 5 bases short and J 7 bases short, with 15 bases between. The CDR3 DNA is TGTGCCAGCAGCCCGGGACCGATGAGGGAGCAGTACGTC. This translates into CASSPGPMREQYV.

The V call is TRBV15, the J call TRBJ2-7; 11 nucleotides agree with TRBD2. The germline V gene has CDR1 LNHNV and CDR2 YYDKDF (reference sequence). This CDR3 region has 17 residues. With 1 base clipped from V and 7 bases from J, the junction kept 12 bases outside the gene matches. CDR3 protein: CATSRAYRLAGGVEQYF. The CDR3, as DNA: TGTGCCACCAGCAGAGCATATAGGCTAGCGGGAGGTGTTGAGCAGTACTTC.

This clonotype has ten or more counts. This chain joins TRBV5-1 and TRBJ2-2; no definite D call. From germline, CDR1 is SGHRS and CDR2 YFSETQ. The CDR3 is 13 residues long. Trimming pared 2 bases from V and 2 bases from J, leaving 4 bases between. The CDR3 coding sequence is TGCGCCAGCAGCTTTCCAAACACCGGGGAGCTGTTTTTT. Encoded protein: CASSFPNTGELFF.

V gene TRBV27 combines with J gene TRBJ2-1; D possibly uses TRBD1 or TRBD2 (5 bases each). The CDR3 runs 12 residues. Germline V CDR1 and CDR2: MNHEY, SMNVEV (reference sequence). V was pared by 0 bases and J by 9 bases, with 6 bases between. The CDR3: CASSLSRGEQFF. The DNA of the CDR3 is TGTGCCAGCAGTTTATCGAGGGGTGAGCAGTTCTTC.

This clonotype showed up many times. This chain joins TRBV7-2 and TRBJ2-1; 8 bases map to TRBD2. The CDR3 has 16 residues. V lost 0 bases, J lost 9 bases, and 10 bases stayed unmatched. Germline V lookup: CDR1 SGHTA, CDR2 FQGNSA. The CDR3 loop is CASSLAAQRERSEQFF. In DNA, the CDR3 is TGTGCCAGCAGCTTAGCGGCCCAGCGGGAGAGGAGTGAGCAGTTCTTC.

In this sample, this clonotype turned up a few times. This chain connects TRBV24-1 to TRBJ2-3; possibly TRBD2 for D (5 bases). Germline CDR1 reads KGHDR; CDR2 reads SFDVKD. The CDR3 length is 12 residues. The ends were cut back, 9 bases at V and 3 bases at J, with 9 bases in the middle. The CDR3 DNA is TGTGCCACCGCGAGGAGGACAGATACGCAGTATTTT. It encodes CATARRTDTQYF.

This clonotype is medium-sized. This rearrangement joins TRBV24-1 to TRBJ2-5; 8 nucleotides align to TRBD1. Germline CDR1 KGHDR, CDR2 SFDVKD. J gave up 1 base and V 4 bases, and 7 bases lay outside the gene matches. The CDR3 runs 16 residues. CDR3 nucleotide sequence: TGTGCCACCAGTGAGTCGGACAGGGAGCCCCAAGAGACCCAGTACTTC. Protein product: CATSESDREPQETQYF.

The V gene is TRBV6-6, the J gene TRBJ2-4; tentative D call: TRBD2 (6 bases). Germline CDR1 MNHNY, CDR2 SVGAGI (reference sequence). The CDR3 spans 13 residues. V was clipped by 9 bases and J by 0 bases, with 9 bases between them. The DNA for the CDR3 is TGTGCCAGTTTGGAGGGAGCCAAAAACATTCAGTACTTC. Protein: CASLEGAKNIQYF.

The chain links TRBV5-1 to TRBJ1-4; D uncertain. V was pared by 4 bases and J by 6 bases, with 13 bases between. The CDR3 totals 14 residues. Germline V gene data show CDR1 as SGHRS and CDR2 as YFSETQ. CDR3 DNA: TGCGCCAGCAGCGATTCATTGGTGGATGAAAAACTGTTTTTT. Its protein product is CASSDSLVDEKLFF.

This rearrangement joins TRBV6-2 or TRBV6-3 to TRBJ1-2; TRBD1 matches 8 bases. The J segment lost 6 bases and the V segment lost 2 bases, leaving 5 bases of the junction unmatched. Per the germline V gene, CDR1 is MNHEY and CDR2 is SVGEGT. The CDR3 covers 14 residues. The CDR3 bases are TGTGCCAGCAGTTACCTGGACAGGGAGAATGGCTACACCTTC. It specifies CASSYLDRENGYTF.

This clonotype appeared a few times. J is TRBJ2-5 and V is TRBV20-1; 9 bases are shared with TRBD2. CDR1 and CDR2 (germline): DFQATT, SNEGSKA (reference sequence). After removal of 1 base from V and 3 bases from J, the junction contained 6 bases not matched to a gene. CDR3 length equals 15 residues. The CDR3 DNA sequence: TGCAGTGCTAGAGGAGATCGCGGGAGGGAAGAGACCCAGTACTTC. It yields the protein CSARGDRGREETQYF.

CDR3 DNA sequence: TGTGCCAGTAGTATGCAGGGGGGCTACGAGCAGTACGTC. It is translated as CASSMQGGYEQYV. V gene TRBV19 combines with J gene TRBJ2-7; weak D call: TRBD1 (7 bases). Between the trimmed V and J ends, which lost 3 bases and 3 bases, there was a span of 9 bases. Germline V lookup: CDR1 LNHDA, CDR2 SQIVND (reference sequence). This CDR3 is built from 13 residues.

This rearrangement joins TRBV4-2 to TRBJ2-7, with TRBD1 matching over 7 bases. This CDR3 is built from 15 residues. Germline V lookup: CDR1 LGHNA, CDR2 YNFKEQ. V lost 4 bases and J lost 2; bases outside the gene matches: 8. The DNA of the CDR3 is TGTGCCAGCAGCCTGGAGGACAGGCCTACCTACGAGCAGTACGTC. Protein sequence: CASSLEDRPTYEQYV.